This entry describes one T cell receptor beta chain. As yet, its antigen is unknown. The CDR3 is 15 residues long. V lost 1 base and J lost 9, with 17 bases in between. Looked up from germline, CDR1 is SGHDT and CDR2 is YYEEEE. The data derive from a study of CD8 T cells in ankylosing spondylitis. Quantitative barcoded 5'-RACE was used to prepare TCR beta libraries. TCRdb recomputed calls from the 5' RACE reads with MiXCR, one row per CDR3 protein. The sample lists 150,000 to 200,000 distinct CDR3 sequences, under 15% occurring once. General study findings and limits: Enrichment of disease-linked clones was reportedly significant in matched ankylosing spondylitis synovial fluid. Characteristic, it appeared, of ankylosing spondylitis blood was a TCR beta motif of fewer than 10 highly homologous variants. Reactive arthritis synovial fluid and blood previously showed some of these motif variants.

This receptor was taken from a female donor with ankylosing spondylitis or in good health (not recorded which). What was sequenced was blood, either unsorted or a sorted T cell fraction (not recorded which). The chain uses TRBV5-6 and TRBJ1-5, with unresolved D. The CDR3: CASSLIGQEITPQHF. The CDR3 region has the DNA TGTGCCAGCAGCTTGATAGGCCAGGAAATCACGCCCCAGCATTTT.